The clone carrying this T cell receptor beta chain was detected only once. Antigen unknown. The data stem from a study of T cell responses to AZD1222 COVID-19 vaccine. Whole-study findings and limits: Samples come after the peak T cell response, not at day 14. Close to half of spike-specific TCRs reportedly recognize unmutated variant regions. Increases in Spike-specific TCR breadth and depth were seen after two AZD1222 doses.

Repertoires were generated with immunoSEQ multiplex PCR, while TCRdb's copy carries only in-frame clones and drops some. This table holds 150,000 to 190,000 clones, approximately 87% found once. The CDR3 is made up of 14 amino acids. The germline V gene has CDR1 LNHDA and CDR2 SQIVND (reference sequence). The germline V and J ends were trimmed by 4 bases and 6 bases, with 13 bases remaining between them. The sequence was obtained from an adult who received the AZD1222 COVID-19 vaccine. This material consisted of peripheral blood, taken 28 days after the second AZD1222 dose. The genes are TRBV19 and TRBJ1-5, with D tentatively TRBD1 (6 bases). The CDR3: CASSNRVKSQPQHF. The DNA for the CDR3 is TGTGCCAGTAGTAACAGGGTGAAATCTCAGCCCCAGCATTTT.